This T cell receptor (beta chain) was sequenced in a study of shared clonotypes between healthy human individuals. Study as a whole: Plates per donor: three CD4 naive, three CD4 memory, two CD8 naive, one CD8 memory. General study findings and limits: Inspection by rarefaction showed sorted-subset sequencing to be incomplete despite large depth. Shared clonotypes: approximately 5.3% naive CD4, around 3.4% naive CD8, less than 2.5% memory CD4, 0.4% memory CD8.

Sequencing was at deep level. TCRdb keeps only in-frame clones here, not all; method: immunoSEQ multiplex PCR. Of about 2.5 million clones detected, about nine tenths appear once; the ten largest clones hold 0.3% to 0.45%. Comments on this clone: Its cognate antigen is unknown.

The V segment lost 0 bases and the J segment 6 bases; nucleotides outside the gene matches: 8. The CDR3 runs to 15 residues. The germline V gene has CDR1 SGHRS and CDR2 YFSETQ. The source of this sequence is a man aged 18-30 years in good health. Some clones in this sample may be carry-over from other donors' samples. Sequencing input: naive CD4+ T cells from PBMCs. Subset here: CD45RA+ positively selected. The chain links TRBV5-1 to TRBJ1-1, with 7 bases fitting TRBD1. This CDR3 reads CASSLGDRDGPEAFF. In DNA form, the CDR3 reads TGCGCCAGCAGCTTGGGCGACAGGGATGGCCCTGAAGCTTTCTTT.